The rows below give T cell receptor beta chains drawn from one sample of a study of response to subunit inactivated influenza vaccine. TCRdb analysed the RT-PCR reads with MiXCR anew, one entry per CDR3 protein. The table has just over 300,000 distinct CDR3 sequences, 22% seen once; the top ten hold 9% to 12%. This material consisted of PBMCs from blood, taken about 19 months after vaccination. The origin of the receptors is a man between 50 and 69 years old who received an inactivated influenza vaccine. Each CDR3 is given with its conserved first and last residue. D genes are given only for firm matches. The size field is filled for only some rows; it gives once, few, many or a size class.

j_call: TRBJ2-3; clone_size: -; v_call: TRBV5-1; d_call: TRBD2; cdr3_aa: CASSLGPSGRYTDTQYF; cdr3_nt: TGCGCCAGCAGCTTGGGACCCAGCGGGAGGTACACAGATACGCAGTATTTT
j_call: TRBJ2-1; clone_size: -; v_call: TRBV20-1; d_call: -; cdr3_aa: CSAREYLSGQFF; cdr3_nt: TGCAGTGCTAGGGAATATCTTTCCGGGCAGTTCTTC
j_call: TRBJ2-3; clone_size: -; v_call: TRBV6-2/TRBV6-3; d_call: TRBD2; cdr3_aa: CASSYPSGGANTDTQYF; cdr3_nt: TGTGCCAGCAGTTACCCTAGCGGGGGGGCCAACACAGATACGCAGTATTTT
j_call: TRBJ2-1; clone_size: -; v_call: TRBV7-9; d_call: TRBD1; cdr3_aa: CASSPQGAPYNEQFF; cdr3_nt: TGTGCCAGCAGCCCCCAGGGGGCGCCTTACAATGAGCAGTTCTTC
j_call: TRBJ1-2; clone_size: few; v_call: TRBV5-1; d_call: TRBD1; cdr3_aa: CASSPETGDNYGYTF; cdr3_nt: TGCGCCAGCAGCCCCGAGACAGGGGATAACTATGGCTACACCTTC
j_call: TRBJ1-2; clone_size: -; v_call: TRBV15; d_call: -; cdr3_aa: CATSREKRSHGYTF; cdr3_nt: TGTGCCACCAGCAGAGAGAAAAGGAGCCATGGCTACACCTTC
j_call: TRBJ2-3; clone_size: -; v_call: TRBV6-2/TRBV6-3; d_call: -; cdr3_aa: CASSYRYGQIWGRTTDTQYF; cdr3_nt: TGTGCCAGCAGTTACCGTTATGGCCAAATCTGGGGGAGAACCACAGATACGCAGTATTTT
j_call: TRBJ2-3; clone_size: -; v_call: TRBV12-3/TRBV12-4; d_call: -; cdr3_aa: CASSSTAGADTQYF; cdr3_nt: TGTGCCAGCAGCTCCACCGCAGGGGCAGATACGCAGTATTTT
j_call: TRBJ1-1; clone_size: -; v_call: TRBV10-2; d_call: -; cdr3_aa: CASSELRARRAFF; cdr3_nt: TGCGCCAGCAGTGAGCTGAGGGCCCGGAGGGCTTTCTTT
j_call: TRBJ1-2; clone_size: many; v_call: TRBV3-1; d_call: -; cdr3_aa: CASSPDNPGRAGYTF; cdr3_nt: TGTGCCAGCAGCCCCGATAATCCGGGACGAGCTGGCTACACCTTC
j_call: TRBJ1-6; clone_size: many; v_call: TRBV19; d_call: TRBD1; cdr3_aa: CASSWDRGNNSPLHF; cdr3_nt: TGTGCCAGTAGTTGGGACAGGGGGAATAATTCACCCCTCCACTTT
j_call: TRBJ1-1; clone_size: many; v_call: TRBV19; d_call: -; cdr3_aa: CASTWRVDTEAFF; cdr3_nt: TGTGCCAGTACTTGGAGGGTGGACACTGAAGCTTTCTTT
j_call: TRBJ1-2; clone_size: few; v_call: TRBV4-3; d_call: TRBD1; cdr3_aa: CASSRGQGSGGYTF; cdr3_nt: TGCGCCAGCAGCCGAGGACAGGGGAGTGGCGGCTACACCTTC
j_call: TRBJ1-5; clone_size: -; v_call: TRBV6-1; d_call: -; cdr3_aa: CASSRDPTGNQPQHF; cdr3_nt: TGTGCCAGCAGTCGAGACCCAACGGGCAATCAGCCCCAGCATTTT
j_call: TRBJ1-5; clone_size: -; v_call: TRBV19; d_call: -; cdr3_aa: CASRKGLDYSNQPQHF; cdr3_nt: TGTGCCAGTAGAAAGGGGCTCGATTATAGCAATCAGCCCCAGCATTTT
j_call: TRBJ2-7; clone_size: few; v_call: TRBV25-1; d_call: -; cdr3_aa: CASSEYRGTEQYF; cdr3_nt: TGTGCCAGCAGTGAATATAGGGGTACCGAGCAGTACTTC
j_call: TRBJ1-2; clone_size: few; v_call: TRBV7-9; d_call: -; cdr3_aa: CASSVPPSVPTF; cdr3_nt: TGTGCCAGCAGCGTCCCCCCGTCCGTTCCCACCTTC
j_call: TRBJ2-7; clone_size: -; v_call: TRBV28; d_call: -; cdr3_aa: CASSSRKSGPYEQYF; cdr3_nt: TGTGCCAGCAGTTCTAGGAAGAGCGGCCCCTACGAGCAGTACTTC
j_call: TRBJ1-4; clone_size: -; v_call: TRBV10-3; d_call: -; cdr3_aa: CAISVGPPNEKLFF; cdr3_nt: TGTGCCATCAGTGTCGGACCACCTAATGAAAAACTGTTTTTT
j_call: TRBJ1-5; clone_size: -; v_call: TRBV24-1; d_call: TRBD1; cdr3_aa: CATSGQTGKNSNQPQHF; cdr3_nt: TGTGCCACCAGTGGCCAGACAGGGAAAAATAGCAATCAGCCCCAGCATTTT
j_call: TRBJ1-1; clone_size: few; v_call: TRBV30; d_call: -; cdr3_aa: CAWSVLASTEAFF; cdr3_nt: TGTGCCTGGAGTGTACTGGCAAGCACTGAAGCTTTCTTT
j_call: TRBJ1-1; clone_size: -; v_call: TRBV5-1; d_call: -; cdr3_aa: CASSDSTYLGTEAFF; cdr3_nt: TGCGCCAGCAGCGATTCCACCTACCTAGGCACTGAAGCTTTCTTT
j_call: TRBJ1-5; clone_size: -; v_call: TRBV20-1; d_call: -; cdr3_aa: CSARDNRVRSNQPQHF; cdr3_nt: TGCAGTGCTAGAGACAACAGGGTTAGAAGCAATCAGCCCCAGCATTTT
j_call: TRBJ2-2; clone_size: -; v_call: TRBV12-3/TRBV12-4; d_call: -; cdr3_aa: CATHATGELFF; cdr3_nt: TGTGCCACCCACGCAACCGGGGAGCTGTTTTTT
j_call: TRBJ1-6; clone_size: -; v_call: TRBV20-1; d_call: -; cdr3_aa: CSAESQAYNSPLHF; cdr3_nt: TGCAGTGCCGAGAGTCAGGCTTATAATTCACCCCTCCACTTT
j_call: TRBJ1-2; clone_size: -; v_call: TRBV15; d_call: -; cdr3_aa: CATSRDRGPAGYTF; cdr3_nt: TGTGCCACCAGCAGAGACCGGGGCCCCGCGGGCTACACCTTC
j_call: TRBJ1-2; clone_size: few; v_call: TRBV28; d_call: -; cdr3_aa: CASSSPAAPGYTF; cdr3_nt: TGTGCCAGCAGTTCGCCCGCTGCACCAGGCTACACCTTC
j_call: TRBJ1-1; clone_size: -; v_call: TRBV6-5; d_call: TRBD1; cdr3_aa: CASSSQGAVAEAFF; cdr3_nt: TGTGCCAGCAGTTCCCAGGGGGCTGTCGCTGAAGCTTTCTTT
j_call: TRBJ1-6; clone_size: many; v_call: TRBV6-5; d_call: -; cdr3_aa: CASSSHELRGQGDNSPLHF; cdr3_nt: TGTGCCAGCAGTTCGCACGAGCTCCGGGGGCAGGGAGATAATTCACCCCTCCACTTT
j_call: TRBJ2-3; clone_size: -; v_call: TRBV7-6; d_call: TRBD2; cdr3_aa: CASSLASASGRAGGTQYF; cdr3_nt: TGTGCCAGCAGCTTAGCGTCGGCTAGCGGGAGGGCCGGTGGTACGCAGTATTTT
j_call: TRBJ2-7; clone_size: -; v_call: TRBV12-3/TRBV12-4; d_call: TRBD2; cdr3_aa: CASSFLAGPYEQYF; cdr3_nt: TGTGCCAGCAGTTTCTTAGCGGGGCCCTACGAGCAGTACTTC
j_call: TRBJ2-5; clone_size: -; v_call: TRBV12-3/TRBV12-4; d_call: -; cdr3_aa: CASGGSWETQYF; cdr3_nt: TGTGCCAGTGGAGGCAGCTGGGAGACCCAGTACTTC
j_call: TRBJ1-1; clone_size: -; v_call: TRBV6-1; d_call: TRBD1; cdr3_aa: CASRRTGAVTEAFF; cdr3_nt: TGTGCCAGCAGACGGACAGGGGCGGTCACTGAAGCTTTCTTT
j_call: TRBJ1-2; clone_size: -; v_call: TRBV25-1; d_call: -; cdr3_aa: CASSAAGFYGYTF; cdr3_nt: TGTGCCAGCAGCGCCGCAGGTTTTTACGGCTACACCTTC
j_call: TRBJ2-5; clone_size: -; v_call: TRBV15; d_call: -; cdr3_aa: CATSRAGIRDF; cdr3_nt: TGTGCCACCAGCAGAGCGGGTATCCGAGACTTC
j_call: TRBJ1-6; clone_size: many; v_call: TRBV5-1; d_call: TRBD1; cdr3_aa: CASSLAGTAYNSPLHF; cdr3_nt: TGCGCCAGCAGCTTGGCTGGGACAGCCTATAATTCACCCCTCCACTTT
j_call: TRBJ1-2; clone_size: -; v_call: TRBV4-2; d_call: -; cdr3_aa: CASSQPGLPSGYTF; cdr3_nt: TGTGCCAGCAGCCAACCGGGACTCCCGAGTGGCTACACCTTC
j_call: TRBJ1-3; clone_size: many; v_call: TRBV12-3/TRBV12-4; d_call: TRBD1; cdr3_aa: CASSRDRASGNTIYF; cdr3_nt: TGTGCCAGCAGTCGTGACAGGGCCTCTGGAAACACCATATATTTT
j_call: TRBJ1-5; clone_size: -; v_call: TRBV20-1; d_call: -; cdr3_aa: CSARDPLVNSNQPQHF; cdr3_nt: TGCAGTGCTAGAGATCCCCTGGTCAATAGCAATCAGCCCCAGCATTTT
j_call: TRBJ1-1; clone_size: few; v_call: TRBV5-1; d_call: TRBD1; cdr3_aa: CASSRRTGDTEAFF; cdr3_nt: TGCGCCAGCAGCCGAAGAACAGGGGACACTGAAGCTTTCTTT
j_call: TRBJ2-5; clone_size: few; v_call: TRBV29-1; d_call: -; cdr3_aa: CSAGPEETQYF; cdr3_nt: TGCAGCGCCGGACCGGAAGAGACCCAGTACTTC
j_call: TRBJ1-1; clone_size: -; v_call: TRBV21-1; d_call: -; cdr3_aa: CASSKVGRRNTEAFF; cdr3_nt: TGTGCCAGCAGCAAAGTTGGGCGCAGGAACACTGAAGCTTTCTTT
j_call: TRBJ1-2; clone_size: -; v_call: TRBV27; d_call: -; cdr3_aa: CASSLAPGTTNYGYTF; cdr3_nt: TGTGCCAGCAGTTTAGCGCCAGGTACCACTAACTATGGCTACACCTTC
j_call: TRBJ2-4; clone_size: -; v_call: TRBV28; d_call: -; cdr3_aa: CASSNRDLAKNIQYF; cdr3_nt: TGTGCCAGCAGCAACAGGGACTTAGCCAAAAACATTCAGTACTTC
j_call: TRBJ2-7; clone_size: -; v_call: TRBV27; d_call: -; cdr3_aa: CASSLYQSYEQYF; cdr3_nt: TGTGCCAGCAGTTTATACCAGTCCTACGAGCAGTACTTC
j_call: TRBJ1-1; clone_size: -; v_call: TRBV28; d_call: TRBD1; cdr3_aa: CASSPPGQGMNTEAFF; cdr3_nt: TGTGCCAGCAGTCCCCCCGGACAGGGCATGAACACTGAAGCTTTCTTT
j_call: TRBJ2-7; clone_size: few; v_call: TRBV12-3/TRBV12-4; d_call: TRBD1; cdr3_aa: CASRLGTGTYEQYF; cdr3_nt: TGTGCCAGCAGGCTCGGGACAGGTACCTACGAGCAGTACTTC
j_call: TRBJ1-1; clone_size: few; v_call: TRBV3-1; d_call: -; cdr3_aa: CASSQETGPNTEAFF; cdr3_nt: TGTGCCAGCAGCCAAGAGACGGGCCCGAACACTGAAGCTTTCTTT
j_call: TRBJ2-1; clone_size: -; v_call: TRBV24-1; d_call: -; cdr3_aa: CATSDSGFRSNEQFF; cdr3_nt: TGTGCCACCAGTGATTCCGGCTTTAGGAGCAATGAGCAGTTCTTC
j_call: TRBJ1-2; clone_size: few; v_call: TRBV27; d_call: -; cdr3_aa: CASSPPGVSIYGYTF; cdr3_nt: TGTGCCAGCAGTCCCCCCGGCGTCAGCATCTATGGCTACACCTTC
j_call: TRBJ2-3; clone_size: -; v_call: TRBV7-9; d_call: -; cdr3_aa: CASSLVSTGDTQYF; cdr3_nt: TGTGCCAGCAGCTTAGTTAGTACGGGCGATACGCAGTATTTT
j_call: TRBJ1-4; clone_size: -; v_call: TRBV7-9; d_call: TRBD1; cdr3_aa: CASSLAGTGLEKLFF; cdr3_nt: TGTGCCAGCAGTTTAGCGGGGACAGGGCTCGAAAAACTGTTTTTT
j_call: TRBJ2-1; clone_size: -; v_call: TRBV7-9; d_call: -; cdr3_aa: CASSLGTAAVEQFF; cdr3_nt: TGTGCCAGCAGCTTAGGTACAGCGGCGGTTGAGCAGTTCTTC
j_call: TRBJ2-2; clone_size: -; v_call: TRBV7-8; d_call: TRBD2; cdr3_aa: CASSAGTTNTGELFF; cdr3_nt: TGTGCCAGCAGCGCCGGGACTACGAACACCGGGGAGCTGTTTTTT
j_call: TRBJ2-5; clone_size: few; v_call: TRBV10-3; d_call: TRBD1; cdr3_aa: CAIRGTGEETQYF; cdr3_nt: TGTGCCATCAGGGGGACAGGGGAAGAGACCCAGTACTTC